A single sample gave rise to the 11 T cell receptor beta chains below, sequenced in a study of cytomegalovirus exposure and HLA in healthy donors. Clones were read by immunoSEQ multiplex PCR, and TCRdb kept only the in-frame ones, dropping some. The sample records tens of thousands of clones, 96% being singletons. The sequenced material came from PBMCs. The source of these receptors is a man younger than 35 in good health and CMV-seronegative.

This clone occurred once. This CDR3 reads CASSKGTGRNQPQHF. The DNA for the CDR3 is TGTGCCAGTAGTAAGGGGACAGGGAGAAATCAGCCCCAGCATTTT. The chain joins TRBV19 to TRBJ1-5; the match to TRBD1 covers 9 bases. The germline gives CDR1 LNHDA, CDR2 SQIVND (reference sequence). V shed 4 bases, J shed 4 bases, and the junction held 5 bases outside the gene matches. The length of the CDR3 is 15 residues.

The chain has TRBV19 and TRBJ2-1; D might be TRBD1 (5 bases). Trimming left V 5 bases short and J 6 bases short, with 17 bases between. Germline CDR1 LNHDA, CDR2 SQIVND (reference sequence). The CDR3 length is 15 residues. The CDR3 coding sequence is TGTGCCAGTAGTGCCTCAGGGCTCCCTGGCAATGAGCAGTTCTTC. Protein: CASSASGLPGNEQFF.

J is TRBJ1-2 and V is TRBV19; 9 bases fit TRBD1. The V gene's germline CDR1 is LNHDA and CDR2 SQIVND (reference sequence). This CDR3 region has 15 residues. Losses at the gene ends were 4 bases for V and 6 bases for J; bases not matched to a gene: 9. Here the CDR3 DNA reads TGTGCCAGTAGTACCCGGGACAGGGATTTTAATGGCTACACCTTC. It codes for CASSTRDRDFNGYTF.

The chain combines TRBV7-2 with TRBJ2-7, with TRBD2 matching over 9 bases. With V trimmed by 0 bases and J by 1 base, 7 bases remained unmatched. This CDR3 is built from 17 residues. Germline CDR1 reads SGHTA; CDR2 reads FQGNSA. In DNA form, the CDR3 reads TGTGCCAGCAGCTTAGCGGCTAGCGGGATTCTTTCCTACGAGCAGTACTTC. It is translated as CASSLAASGILSYEQYF.

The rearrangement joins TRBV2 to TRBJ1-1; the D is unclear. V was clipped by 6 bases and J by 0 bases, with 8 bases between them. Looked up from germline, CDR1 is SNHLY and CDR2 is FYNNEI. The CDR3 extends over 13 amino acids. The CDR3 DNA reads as TGTGCCAGCAGAGCTGACATGAACACTGAAGCTTTCTTT. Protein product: CASRADMNTEAFF.

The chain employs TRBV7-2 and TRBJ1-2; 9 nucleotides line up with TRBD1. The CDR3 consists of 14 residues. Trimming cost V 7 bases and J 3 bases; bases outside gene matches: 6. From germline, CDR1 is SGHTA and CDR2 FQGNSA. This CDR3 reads CASTTGGIDYGYTF. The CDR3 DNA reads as TGTGCCAGCACCACAGGGGGCATCGACTATGGCTACACCTTC.

CDR3 nucleotides: TGCGCCAGCAGCCCCCGACTAGCGGGAGGTAAATCCTACAATGAGCAGTTCTTC. Its protein product is CASSPRLAGGKSYNEQFF. The chain uses TRBV4-1 and TRBJ2-1; the match to TRBD2 covers 13 bases. With V trimmed by 4 bases and J by 1 base, 7 bases remained unmatched. This CDR3 spans 18 amino acids. Germline assignment: CDR1 MGHRA and CDR2 YSYEKL.

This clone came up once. CDR3: CASSVVTVPTDEQFF. The DNA of the CDR3 is TGTGCCAGCAGCGTAGTTACAGTTCCGACCGATGAGCAGTTCTTC. This chain uses TRBV9 with TRBJ2-1, with unresolved D. Between the trimmed V and J ends, which lost 0 bases and 8 bases, there was a span of 15 bases. The CDR3 has 15 amino acids. Germline CDR1 and CDR2: SGDLS and YYNGEE. Using reference TRBV9 and TRBJ2-1 for the parts outside the CDR3, the full variable domain is DSGVTQTPKHLITATGQRVTLRCSPRSGDLSVYWYQQSLDQGLQFLIQYYNGEERAKGNILERFSAQQFPDLHSELNLSSLELGDSALYFCASSVVTVPTDEQFFGPGTRLTVL.

The CDR3 is CASSESVQGARYGYTF. CDR3 DNA: TGTGCCAGCAGTGAATCAGTCCAGGGGGCGAGGTATGGCTACACCTTC. This chain joins TRBV2 and TRBJ1-2; TRBD1 matches at 8 bases. Germline V gene data show CDR1 as SNHLY and CDR2 as FYNNEI. V shed 2 bases, J shed 5 bases, and the junction held 10 bases outside the gene matches. The CDR3 has 16 residues.

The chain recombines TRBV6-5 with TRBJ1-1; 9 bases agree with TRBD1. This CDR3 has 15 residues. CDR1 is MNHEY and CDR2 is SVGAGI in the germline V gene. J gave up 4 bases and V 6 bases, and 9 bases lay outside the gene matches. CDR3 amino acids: CASSRWTGEGTEAFF. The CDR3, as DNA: TGTGCCAGCAGCAGATGGACAGGGGAGGGCACTGAAGCTTTCTTT.

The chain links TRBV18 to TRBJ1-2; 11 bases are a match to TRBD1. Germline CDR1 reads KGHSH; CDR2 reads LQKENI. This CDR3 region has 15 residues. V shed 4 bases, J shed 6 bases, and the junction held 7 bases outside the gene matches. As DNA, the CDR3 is TGTGCCAGCTCACTTTCAGGACAGGGGGCGGATGGCTACACCTTC. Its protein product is CASSLSGQGADGYTF.